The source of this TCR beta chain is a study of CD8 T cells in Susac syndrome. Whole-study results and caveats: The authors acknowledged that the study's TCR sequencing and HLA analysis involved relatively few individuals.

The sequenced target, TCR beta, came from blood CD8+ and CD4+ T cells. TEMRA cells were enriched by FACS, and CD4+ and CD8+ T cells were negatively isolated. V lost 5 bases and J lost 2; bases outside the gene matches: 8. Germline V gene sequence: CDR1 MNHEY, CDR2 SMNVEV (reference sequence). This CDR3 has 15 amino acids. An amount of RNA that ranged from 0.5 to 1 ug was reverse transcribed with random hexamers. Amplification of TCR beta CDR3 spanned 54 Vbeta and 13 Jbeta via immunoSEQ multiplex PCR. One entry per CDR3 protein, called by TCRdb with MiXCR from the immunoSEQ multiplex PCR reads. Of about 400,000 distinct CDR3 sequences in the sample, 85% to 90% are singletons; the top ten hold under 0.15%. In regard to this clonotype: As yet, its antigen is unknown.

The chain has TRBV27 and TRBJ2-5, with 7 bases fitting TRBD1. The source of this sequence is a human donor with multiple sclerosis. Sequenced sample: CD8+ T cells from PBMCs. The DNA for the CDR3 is TGTGCCAGCAGTACGGACAGGATGGGACAAGAGACCCAGTACTTC. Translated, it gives CASSTDRMGQETQYF.